This TCR beta chain was observed in a study of naive and memory T cell subsets listed by TCRdb under 2017. For context, the study as a whole: The study applied an open-source, UMI-based TCR alpha and beta sequencing pipeline to sorted naive and memory peripheral blood T cell subsets. The functional CMV T cell responses agreed completely with IgG serology results. RNA was DNase-treated and reverse transcribed with TCR constant-region primers, mostly using SuperScript III. The paper as a whole reports these results and caveats: No ground truth was available to validate the repertoire findings for the naive and memory subsets. In both CD4 and CD8 cells, the Gini index increased while Shannon and inverse Simpson diversity decreased from naive through CM, EM and EMRA. Each clonotype was defined as a single alpha or beta chain sequence rather than as a paired alpha/beta receptor. Following error correction, more than 85% of naive TCR sequences occurred only once, which made naive abundance distributions much steeper than those of memory subsets. RNA-based TCR counts may be affected by expression changes linked to T cell activation and differentiation. TCR abundance followed a power law with an exponent that was different for naive and memory subsets but consistent across the three individuals.

A few counts support this clonotype. The antigen it recognizes is unknown. One base away there is no much larger clone; base qualities are not given. The library relied on UMI-ligation and nested PCR. An equimolar mix of two oligonucleotides covering both TRBC1 and TRBC2 was used as the beta constant-region primer. Four rounds of PCR, combining the SP2 primer with nested alpha and beta constant-region primers, were used to amplify the ligated cDNA. A single-stranded oligonucleotide bearing the SP2 primer plus a 12-nucleotide UMI was ligated onto the 3' end of the cDNA by T4 RNA ligase 1. The ligation reaction was incubated at 16°C for about 18-25 hours. To avoid over-amplification, PCR2 was usually performed as a SYBR Green qPCR and halted once a predetermined threshold was reached. Every purification after the first one was done using Agencourt AMPure XP magnetic beads. Library quantification was done by Qubit, followed by a TapeStation check on which the main peak was expected at around 650 bp. Sequencing of the pooled libraries was done on an Illumina MiSeq using v2 2x251 paired-end kits, which typically yielded roughly 0.85-2.3 million reads per sample. Each sample library was pooled at approximately 4 nM, and roughly 4.5-8% PhiX was included to improve cluster recognition. The authors processed their data as follows. Using tag matching that tolerated one base-pair mismatch, Decombinator assigned V and J genes to FASTQ reads that had been processed by Demultiplexor. By using UMIs, Collapsinator corrected both sequencing errors and the frequency errors caused by PCR heterogeneity. TCRs were translated and CDR3s were extracted from the conserved cysteine to the FGXG phenylalanine by CDR3Translator, with non-productive sequences being flagged. Gini, Shannon entropy and inverse Simpson indices were computed after subsampling the repertoires to the same number of UMI-defined TCRs. Clonotype abundance distributions were fitted to a power law by maximum likelihood within the linear range. When run on a single naive CD8 sample, MIGEC and the pipeline yielded similar UMI counts, similar unique TCR numbers and similar clonal distributions. Repertoires were searched for around 7,300 CMV-associated CDR3 sequences compiled from VDJdb and a published dataset. TCRdb took the public reads, trimmed them with fastp at Q25, ran MiXCR for clone calling and kept in-frame beta chains. Entries are consolidated by CDR3 protein sequence, retaining the most common genes and DNA. The V and J calls and clone size are TCRdb's, not the authors'. Within this sample are around 110,000 distinct CDR3 sequences, with around 35% of them counted one time only. Of the sample, approximately 0.88% falls within the top ten clones.

The CDR3 sequence holds 12 residues, the cysteine and phenylalanine included. Only the CDR3 portion is preserved as DNA: 36 bases, with reading frame beginning at the first base. The germline V gene (reference sequence) provides CDR1 DFQATT and CDR2 SNEGSKA. V lost 7 bases and J lost 3 bases; the stretch between them is 13 bases long. Separate amplification of TCR alpha and beta chain libraries was performed from the second PCR step onward. To determine each donor's CMV status, fresh PBMCs were stimulated overnight with CMV viral lysate, and IFNgamma production from CD4+ T cells was then assessed. Miltenyi beads were used first to positively select CD4 T cells, and CD8 T cells were then positively selected from the CD4-negative fraction. Cells were stained for CD3, CD4, CD8, CD45RA, CD27 and a live/dead dye and were sorted on a BD Aria II into four subsets based on CD45RA and CD27. Blood came from three healthy volunteers, each fractionated into CD4 and CD8 T cells and then into four differentiation subsets. Approximately 120 ml of peripheral blood was collected from each donor, and PBMC were isolated by Ficoll-Paque PLUS density-gradient centrifugation. After sorting, cells were lysed in RLT buffer, RNA was extracted using a Qiagen RNeasy kit, and the extracted RNA was stored at -80 degrees C.

This receptor was taken from a human donor in good health. Sequencing used central memory CD4+ T cells from blood. The intended sense of this specimen's cell subset or site label: central memory, CD45RA- CD27+. Recombination connected TRBV20-1 to TRBJ2-7; possibly the D gene is TRBD1, per 6 matching bases. The DNA sequence is TGCAGTGTAGGGGGAGCAAGCTACGAGCAGTACTTC. Its protein product is CSVGGASYEQYF.